This T cell receptor beta chain was profiled in a study of OX40 agonist ivuxolimab in advanced cancers. Across the whole study: Given to patients was ivuxolimab, an agonistic anti-OX40 (CD134) antibody. Notes on the study in general: A proportion of nonresponders additionally exhibited low normalized T-cell clonal expansion. At 0.1 to 3.0 mg/kg, CD4+ and CD8+ blood T cells expanded clonally by week 6. Partial responders dosed at 0.1-3.0 mg/kg displayed clonal expansion ranking among the lowest.

Profiling relied on immunoSEQ multiplex PCR, and the TCRdb table lists in-frame clones only, not all of them. The profile shows tens of thousands of clones, just under 75% of them singletons. On this clone: Its matching antigen is unknown.

Germline V gives CDR1 SNHLY, CDR2 FYNNEI. The CDR3 runs 15 residues. V was trimmed by 6 bases and J by 5 bases, leaving 18 bases between them. This sequence originates from an adult with an advanced solid tumor such as melanoma, head and neck, liver or kidney cancer. The chain employs TRBV2 and TRBJ2-3, with D perhaps matching TRBD1 or TRBD2 (7 bases each). This sample comprised CD4+ or CD8+ T cells sorted from blood, obtained in a trial of the OX40 agonist ivuxolimab. CDR3 sequence (DNA): TGTGCCAGCAGAAGCGGGACAGCGCCCGGAGATACGCAGTATTTT. It codes for CASRSGTAPGDTQYF.